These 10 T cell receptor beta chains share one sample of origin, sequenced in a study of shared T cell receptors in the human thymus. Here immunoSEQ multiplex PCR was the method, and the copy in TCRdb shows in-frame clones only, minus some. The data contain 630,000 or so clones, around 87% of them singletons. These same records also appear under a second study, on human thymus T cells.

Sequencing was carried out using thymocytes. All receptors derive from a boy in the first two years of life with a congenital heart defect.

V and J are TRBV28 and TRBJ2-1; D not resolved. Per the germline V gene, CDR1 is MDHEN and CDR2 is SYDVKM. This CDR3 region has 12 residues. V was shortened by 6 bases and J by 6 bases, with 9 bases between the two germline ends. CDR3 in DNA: TGTGCCAGCAGCCTCAGGATCAATGAGCAGTTCTTC. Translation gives CASSLRINEQFF.

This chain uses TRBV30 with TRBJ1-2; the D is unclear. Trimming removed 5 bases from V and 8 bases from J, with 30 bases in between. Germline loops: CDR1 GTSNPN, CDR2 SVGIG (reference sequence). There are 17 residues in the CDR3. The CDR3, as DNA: TGTGCCTGGGAACGGGAAATTCCGGGAGCCCTTAAGGAAGGCTACACCTTC. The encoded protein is CAWEREIPGALKEGYTF.

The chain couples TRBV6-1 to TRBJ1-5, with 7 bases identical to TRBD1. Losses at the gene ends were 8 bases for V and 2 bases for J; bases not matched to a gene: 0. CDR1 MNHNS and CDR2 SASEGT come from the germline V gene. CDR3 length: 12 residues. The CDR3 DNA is TGTGCCAGCGGACAGGGCAATCAGCCCCAGCATTTT. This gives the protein CASGQGNQPQHF.

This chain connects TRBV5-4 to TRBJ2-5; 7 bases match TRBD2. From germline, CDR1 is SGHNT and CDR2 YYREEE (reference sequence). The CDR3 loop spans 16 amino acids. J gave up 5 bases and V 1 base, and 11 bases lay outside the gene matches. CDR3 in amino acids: CASSLRIGAGMETQYF. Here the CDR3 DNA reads TGTGCCAGCAGCTTGAGAATCGGAGCGGGAATGGAGACCCAGTACTTC. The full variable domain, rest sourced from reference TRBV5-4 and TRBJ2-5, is ETGVTQSPTHLIKTRGQQVTLRCSSQSGHNTVSWYQQALGQGPQFIFQYYREEENGRGNFPPRFSGLQFPNYSSELNVNALELDDSALYLCASSLRIGAGMETQYFGPGTRLLVL.

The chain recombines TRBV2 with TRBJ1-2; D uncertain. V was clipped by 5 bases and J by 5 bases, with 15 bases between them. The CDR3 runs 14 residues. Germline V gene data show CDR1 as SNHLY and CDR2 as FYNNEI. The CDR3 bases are TGTGCCAGCAGTTCGGTACGAGGTGGTTATGGCTACACCTTC. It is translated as CASSSVRGGYGYTF.

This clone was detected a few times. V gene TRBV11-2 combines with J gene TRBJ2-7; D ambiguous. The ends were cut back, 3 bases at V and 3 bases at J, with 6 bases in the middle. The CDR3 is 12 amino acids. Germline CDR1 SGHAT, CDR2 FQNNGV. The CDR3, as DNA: TGTGCCAGCAGCTTCAAACTCTACGAGCAGTACTTC. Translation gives CASSFKLYEQYF.

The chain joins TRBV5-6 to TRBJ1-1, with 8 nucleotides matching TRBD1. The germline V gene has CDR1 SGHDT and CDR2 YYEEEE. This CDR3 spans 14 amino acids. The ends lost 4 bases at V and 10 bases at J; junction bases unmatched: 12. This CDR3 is CASSRRTGRNGAFF. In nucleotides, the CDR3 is TGTGCCAGCAGCCGTCGGACAGGGCGGAATGGAGCTTTCTTT.

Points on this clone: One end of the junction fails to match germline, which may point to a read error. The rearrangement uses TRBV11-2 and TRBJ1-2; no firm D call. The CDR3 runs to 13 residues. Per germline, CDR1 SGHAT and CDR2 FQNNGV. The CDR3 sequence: CASSLGAGRGHTF. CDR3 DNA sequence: TGTGCCAGCAGCTTAGGGGCGGGCCGTGGCCACACCTTC.

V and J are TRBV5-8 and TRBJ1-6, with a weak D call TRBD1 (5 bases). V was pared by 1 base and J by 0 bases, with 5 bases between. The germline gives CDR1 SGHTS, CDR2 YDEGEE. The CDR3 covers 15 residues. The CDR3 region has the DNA TGTGCCAGCAGCTTGCAGGGCTCCTATAATTCACCCCTCCACTTT. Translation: CASSLQGSYNSPLHF. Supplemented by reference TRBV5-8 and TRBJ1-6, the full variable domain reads EAGVTQSPTHLIKTRGQQATLRCSPISGHTSVYWYQQALGLGLQFLLWYDEGEERNRGNFPPRFSGRQFPNYSSELNVNALELEDSALYLCASSLQGSYNSPLHFGNGTRLTVT.

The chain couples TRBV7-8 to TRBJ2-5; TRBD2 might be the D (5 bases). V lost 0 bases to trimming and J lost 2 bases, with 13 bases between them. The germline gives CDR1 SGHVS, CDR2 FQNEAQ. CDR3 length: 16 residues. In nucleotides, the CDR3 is TGTGCCAGCAGCTTAGCGAGGGTAGGAAGGCAAGAGACCCAGTACTTC. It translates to CASSLARVGRQETQYF.